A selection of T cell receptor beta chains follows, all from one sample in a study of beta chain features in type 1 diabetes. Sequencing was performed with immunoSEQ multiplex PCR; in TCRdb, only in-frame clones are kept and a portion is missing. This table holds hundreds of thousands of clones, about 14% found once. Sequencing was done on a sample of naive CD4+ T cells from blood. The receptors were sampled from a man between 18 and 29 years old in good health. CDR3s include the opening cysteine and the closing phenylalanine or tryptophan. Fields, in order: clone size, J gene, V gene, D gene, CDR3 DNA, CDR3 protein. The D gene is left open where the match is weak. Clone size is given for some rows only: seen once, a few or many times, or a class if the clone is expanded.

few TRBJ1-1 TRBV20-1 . TGCAGTGCTAGACCGGGGACTGAAGCTTTCTTT CSARPGTEAFF
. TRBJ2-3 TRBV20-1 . TGCAGTGCTTCCCACACAGATACGCAGTATTTT CSASHTDTQYF
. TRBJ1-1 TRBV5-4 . TGTGCCAGCCGCCCAAGGGAGACGAACACTGAAGCTTTCTTT CASRPRETNTEAFF
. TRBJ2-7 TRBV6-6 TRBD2 TGTGCCAGCGCGGGGGGGATCTACGAGCAGTACTTC CASAGGIYEQYF
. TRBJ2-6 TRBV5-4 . TGTGCCAGCAGCTTGGGGGCTGGGCTAGGGGCCAACGTCCTGACTTTC CASSLGAGLGANVLTF
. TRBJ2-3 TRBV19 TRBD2 TGTGCCAGTAGTTCTCGGACTAGCGGGAGGAGGACAGATACGCAGTATTTT CASSSRTSGRRTDTQYF
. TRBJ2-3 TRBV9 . TGTGCCAGCAGCGTAGCTATAGGGGAGCGTACAGATACGCAGTATTTT CASSVAIGERTDTQYF
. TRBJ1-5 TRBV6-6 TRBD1 TGTGCCAGCAGTTGGACAGGGGGGAATCAGCCCCAGCATTTT CASSWTGGNQPQHF
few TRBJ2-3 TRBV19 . TGTGCCAGTAGCTCATCAAGGGTGGGGAGCACAGATACGCAGTATTTT CASSSSRVGSTDTQYF
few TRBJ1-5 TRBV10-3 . TGTGCCACTCTGGGCTCGGGCAATCAGCCCCAGCATTTT CATLGSGNQPQHF
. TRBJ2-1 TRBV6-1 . TGTGCCAGCGACTGGGGGGCGAATGAGCAGTTCTTC CASDWGANEQFF
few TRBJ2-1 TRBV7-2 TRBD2 TGTGCCAGCAGCTTAGCAGGCCTAGCGGGGTATAATACAATGAGGCAGTTCTTC CASSLAGLAGYNTMRQFF
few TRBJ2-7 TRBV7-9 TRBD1 TGTGCCAGCAGCCCTGACAGGGCCCCCTACGAGCAGTACTTC CASSPDRAPYEQYF
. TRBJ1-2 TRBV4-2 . TGTGCCAGCAGCCAAGATGGGAACAGGAGATGGACTAACTATGGCTACACCTTC CASSQDGNRRWTNYGYTF
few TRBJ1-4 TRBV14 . TGTGCCAGCAGCCAGGGTTTCAGGACTAATGAAAAACTGTTTTTT CASSQGFRTNEKLFF
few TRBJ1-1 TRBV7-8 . TGTGCCAGCAGCTATGGTTCGGTGAACACTGAAGCTTTCTTT CASSYGSVNTEAFF
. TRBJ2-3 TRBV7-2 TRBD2 TGTGCCAGCAGCTTCGGGACTAGCGGTTCGGATACGCAGTATTTT CASSFGTSGSDTQYF
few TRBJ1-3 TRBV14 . TGTGCCACAGGGAATGGAAACACCATATATTTT CATGNGNTIYF
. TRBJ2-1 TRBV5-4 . TGTGCCAGCAGCGTACAGGGAGGGGTCATCTACAATGAGCAGTTCTTC CASSVQGGVIYNEQFF
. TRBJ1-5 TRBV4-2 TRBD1 TGTGCCAGCAGCCCCCAACGACAGGGAGGTCCTCAGCCCCAGCATTTT CASSPQRQGGPQPQHF
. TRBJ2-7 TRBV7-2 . TGTGCCAGCAGCCTGTACCAGGGACCCTACGAGCAGTACTTC CASSLYQGPYEQYF
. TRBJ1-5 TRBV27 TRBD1 TGTGCCAGCAGTCCGGGGACAGTCCTTAGCAATCAGCCCCAGCATTTT CASSPGTVLSNQPQHF
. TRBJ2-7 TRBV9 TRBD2 TGTGCCAGCAGCCCGCGGAAGGAGCGGGGGGTTTACGAGCAGTACTTC CASSPRKERGVYEQYF